This T cell receptor beta chain is from a study of blood T cell repertoires in COVID-19. Assay: immunoSEQ multiplex PCR; the TCRdb copy retains only in-frame clones and omits some. The sample has about 97,000 clones, roughly 85% seen once. The ends were cut back, 2 bases at V and 2 bases at J, with 10 bases in the middle. In germline, CDR1 is KGHSH, CDR2 LQKENI. The CDR3 loop spans 15 amino acids. The chain couples TRBV18 to TRBJ1-3; a possible D gene is TRBD1 (6 bases). Material for sequencing was peripheral blood. The sequence was collected from a man aged 50 to 60 with active COVID-19. The CDR3 DNA is TGTGCCAGCTCACCAGGTTGGGACACTGGAAACACCATATATTTT. Its protein product is CASSPGWDTGNTIYF.